This T cell receptor beta chain was identified in a study of OX40 agonist ivuxolimab in advanced cancers. As for the study in general: Partial responses were achieved by three patients, one with hepatocellular carcinoma and two with cutaneous melanoma.

The CDR3 is 19 amino acids. The germline V gene encodes CDR1 SGHVS and CDR2 FNYEAQ. The V and J ends lost 0 bases and 3 bases, in that order; junction bases with no gene match: 11. Study-wide results and limits: Expanded peripheral T cell antigen specificity was not determined.

Notes on this clone: The antigen is not known.

The protocol was immunoSEQ multiplex PCR, while the TCRdb copy is restricted to in-frame clones and leaves out a portion. This table holds some 14,000 clones, around 87% found once. Here the sequenced sample was CD4+ or CD8+ T cells sorted from blood, taken in a trial of the OX40 agonist ivuxolimab. The TCR comes from an adult with an advanced solid tumor such as melanoma, head and neck, liver or kidney cancer. The chain joins TRBV7-6 to TRBJ2-6; 7 nucleotides match TRBD1. Here the CDR3 reads CASSLARWSGGDGANVLTF. The CDR3 DNA is TGTGCCAGCAGCTTAGCACGGTGGTCAGGGGGTGATGGGGCCAACGTCCTGACTTTC.